Listed here are 20 T cell receptor beta chains from one sample, sequenced in a study of CD8 T cells in ankylosing spondylitis. Findings and caveats of the study: One TCR beta motif, made up of 7 or 8 highly homologous variants, appeared characteristic of ankylosing spondylitis blood.

TCRdb itself ran the 5' RACE reads through MiXCR, one entry per CDR3 protein. This sample has 350,000 to 450,000 distinct CDR3 sequences, with roughly 26% found just once. Their antigens are not known. The sequencing sample was made of blood, either unsorted or a sorted T cell fraction (not recorded which). These receptors were collected from a male donor with ankylosing spondylitis.

This clonotype occurred a few times. The chain uses TRBV20-1 and TRBJ1-1; 7 positions agree with TRBD1. V trimming: 6 bases; J trimming: 3 bases; junction bases outside the gene matches: 7. This CDR3 is 13 amino acids long. The germline V gene encodes CDR1 DFQATT and CDR2 SNEGSKA (reference sequence). The CDR3 DNA sequence: TGCAGTGCCACAGGGGTGGAGGACACTGAAGCTTTCTTT. The encoded protein is CSATGVEDTEAFF.

This CDR3 is CASSSRTAGTGEQFF. DNA for the CDR3: TGTGCCAGCAGCTCTCGGACAGCCGGGACCGGTGAGCAGTTCTTC. The rearrangement joins TRBV7-2 to TRBJ2-1; weak D call: TRBD1 (6 bases). Germline V gene sequence: CDR1 SGHTA, CDR2 FQGNSA. There are 15 residues in the CDR3. V shed 4 bases and J shed 9 bases, with 19 bases lying between them. The entire variable domain, with the rest obtained from reference TRBV7-2 and TRBJ2-1, is as follows: GAGVSQSPSNKVTEKGKDVELRCDPISGHTALYWYRQSLGQGLEFLIYFQGNSAPDKSGLPSDRFSAERTGGSVSTLTIQRTQQEDSAVYLCASSSRTAGTGEQFFGPGTRLTVL.

V gene TRBV29-1 combines with J gene TRBJ2-7; D is uncertain. The germline V and J ends were trimmed by 4 bases and 3 bases, with 10 bases remaining between them. CDR1 is SQVTM and CDR2 is ANQGSEA in the germline V gene. The CDR3 contains 12 residues. CDR3 DNA sequence: TGCAGCGTTGGAAGGAGAAACTACGAGCAGTACTTC. It codes for CSVGRRNYEQYF.

This clonotype was counted only a few times. V usage is TRBV18 and J usage is TRBJ2-1; 7 bases line up with TRBD2. Germline lookup yields CDR1 KGHSH and CDR2 LQKENI. After removal of 4 bases from V and 4 bases from J, the junction contained 10 bases not matched to a gene. CDR3 size: 16 residues. CDR3 residues: CASSLVTGTTYNEQFF. The CDR3 coding sequence is TGTGCCAGCTCACTAGTGACCGGGACTACTTACAATGAGCAGTTCTTC.

This clonotype appeared a few times. The chain is built from TRBV15 and TRBJ1-1; D is ambiguous. V lost 3 bases and J 4 bases, leaving 15 bases between the germline ends. The CDR3 spans 15 residues. Germline CDR1 reads LNHNV; CDR2 reads YYDKDF (reference sequence). This CDR3 is CATSSRAGSGTEAFF. In nucleotides, the CDR3 is TGTGCCACCAGCAGTCGGGCCGGCTCGGGCACTGAAGCTTTCTTT.

This clonotype was observed a few times. V usage is TRBV11-2 and J usage is TRBJ2-7; D ambiguous. The CDR3 has 17 amino acids. Germline assignment: CDR1 SGHAT and CDR2 FQNNGV. Deletions cut 0 bases from V and 1 base from J, with 16 bases between. This CDR3 is CASSLEREAPLSYEQYF. Here the CDR3 DNA reads TGTGCCAGCAGCTTAGAGCGCGAGGCACCGTTGTCCTACGAGCAGTACTTC.

This clonotype came up many times. This chain uses TRBV9 with TRBJ1-1; perhaps TRBD1 as D (6 bases). The CDR3 contains 15 residues. Germline CDR1 reads SGDLS; CDR2 reads YYNGEE. Trimming pared 3 bases from V and 11 bases from J, leaving 23 bases between. The CDR3 region has the DNA TGTGCCAGCAGCGCTGGACAGTCAGGGGCTGGGCTGGCTTTCTTT. It translates to CASSAGQSGAGLAFF.

This chain uses TRBV5-5 with TRBJ1-3; 12 bases fit TRBD1. The CDR3 consists of 17 residues. The V segment lost 4 bases and the J segment 2 bases; nucleotides outside the gene matches: 7. Germline V lookup: CDR1 SGHKS, CDR2 YYEKEE (reference sequence). DNA for the CDR3: TGTGCCAGCAGCCCCCGCCGGGACAGGGGGCCTGGAAACACCATATATTTT. It yields the protein CASSPRRDRGPGNTIYF.

The rearrangement links TRBV29-1 to TRBJ1-6; D gene unclear. The CDR3 loop spans 13 amino acids. V shed 4 bases and J shed 7 bases, with 11 bases lying between them. Germline V gene data show CDR1 as SQVTM and CDR2 as ANQGSEA. The CDR3 reads CSVGEGQNSPLHF. CDR3 nucleotides: TGCAGCGTTGGAGAGGGTCAGAATTCACCCCTCCACTTT.

The chain couples TRBV7-2 to TRBJ1-1; D is undetermined. The CDR3 has 14 amino acids. Germline-derived CDR1 and CDR2 are SGHTA and FQGNSA. Trimming removed 5 bases from V and 0 bases from J, with 10 bases in between. CDR3 sequence reads: CASSRTSLNTEAFF. The CDR3 DNA follows: TGTGCCAGCAGCCGAACCTCCTTGAACACTGAAGCTTTCTTT. Full variable domain (rest looked up from reference TRBV7-2 and TRBJ1-1): GAGVSQSPSNKVTEKGKDVELRCDPISGHTALYWYRQSLGQGLEFLIYFQGNSAPDKSGLPSDRFSAERTGGSVSTLTIQRTQQEDSAVYLCASSRTSLNTEAFFGQGTRLTVV.

This clonotype has only a few counts. This sequence may be a read error, since a much larger clone differs from it by one base. The chain has TRBV10-3 and TRBJ1-3; no firm D call. This CDR3 comprises 12 residues. CDR1 is ENHRY and CDR2 is SYGVKD in the germline V gene. V lost 7 bases and J lost 0, with 4 bases in between. The CDR3 region is CAINNSGNTIYF. CDR3 DNA: TGTGCCATCAACAACTCTGGAAACACCATATATTTT.

This clonotype occurred a few times. The V and J genes are TRBV20-1 and TRBJ2-7, with 8 bases fitting TRBD2. From germline, CDR1 is DFQATT and CDR2 SNEGSKA (reference sequence). The CDR3 runs to 14 residues. Trimming at V came to 2 bases and at J to 6 bases, leaving 9 bases not matched to a gene. CDR3: CSARQTGGPGEQYF. The CDR3 region has the DNA TGCAGTGCTAGACAGACGGGAGGGCCCGGCGAGCAGTACTTC.

This sequence joins TRBV20-1 and TRBJ1-5; a weak D match, TRBD1 (5 bases). Germline loops: CDR1 DFQATT, CDR2 SNEGSKA (reference sequence). V was cut by 4 bases and J by 7 bases, with 17 bases left in between. The CDR3 spans 14 residues. Here the CDR3 DNA reads TGCAGTGCTACGCGGGACCCGATAGCACAGCCCCAGCATTTT. Translated, it gives CSATRDPIAQPQHF.

The gene calls are TRBV20-1 and TRBJ2-3; 7 bases are a match to TRBD2. After removal of 5 bases from V and 3 bases from J, the junction contained 8 bases not matched to a gene. The germline V gene has CDR1 DFQATT and CDR2 SNEGSKA (reference sequence). The length of the CDR3 is 14 residues. For the CDR3, the DNA is TGCAGTGCTTCGAGCGGGAAGGGTACAGATACGCAGTATTTT. Protein product: CSASSGKGTDTQYF.

V is TRBV11-2 and J is TRBJ2-5; D gene ambiguous. Trimming removed 1 base from V and 3 bases from J, with 9 bases in between. The CDR3 sequence is 14 residues long. CDR1 and CDR2 (germline): SGHAT, FQNNGV. The CDR3 sequence is CASSLVGAKETQYF. The CDR3 DNA reads as TGTGCCAGCAGCTTAGTAGGCGCTAAAGAGACCCAGTACTTC.

This clonotype was picked up a small number of times. CDR3 region: CASSLRGEETQYF. The CDR3 nucleotides are TGCGCCAGCAGCTTGAGAGGGGAAGAGACCCAGTACTTC. The rearrangement uses TRBV5-1 and TRBJ2-5, with D perhaps matching TRBD1 or TRBD2 (5 bases each). With 1 base removed from V and 3 bases from J, the gap between germline ends came to 7 bases. The CDR3 loop spans 13 amino acids. Germline CDR1 and CDR2: SGHRS and YFSETQ.

The rearrangement links TRBV7-7 to TRBJ2-1; 8 bases are a match to TRBD2. Losses at the gene ends were 3 bases for V and 5 bases for J; bases not matched to a gene: 6. In germline, CDR1 is SSHAT, CDR2 FNYEAQ (reference sequence). The CDR3 contains 15 residues. CDR3 sequence (DNA): TGTGCCAGCAGCTTCGGGCGGGAGGCCGACAATGAGCAGTTCTTC. This translates into CASSFGREADNEQFF.

The chain couples TRBV6-1 to TRBJ2-5; 12 nucleotides match TRBD2. V trimming: 5 bases; J trimming: 6 bases; junction bases outside the gene matches: 16. From germline, CDR1 is MNHNS and CDR2 SASEGT. The length of the CDR3 is 18 residues. The DNA of the CDR3 is TGTGCCAGCAGTCTCCAAACTAGCGGGGGGCCCTCCGGGCAGACCCAGTACTTC. Its protein is CASSLQTSGGPSGQTQYF.

The chain has TRBV20-1 and TRBJ2-1, with D perhaps matching TRBD2 (5 bases). V lost 6 bases and J 4 bases, leaving 16 bases between the germline ends. Germline lookup yields CDR1 DFQATT and CDR2 SNEGSKA (reference sequence). The CDR3 length is 14 residues. The CDR3 DNA reads as TGCAGTGCCCCTCCCCCGGGATGGTACAATGAGCAGTTCTTC. Translating gives CSAPPPGWYNEQFF.

J is TRBJ2-1 and V is TRBV7-8; D is possibly TRBD2 (5 bases). Trimming shortened V by 0 bases and J by 3 bases, and 18 bases separated the two germline ends. This CDR3 comprises 18 residues. Germline CDR1 is SGHVS and CDR2 is FQNEAQ. The CDR3 sequence is CASSLALVSVASYNEQFF. CDR3 DNA sequence: TGTGCCAGCAGCTTAGCGCTCGTATCAGTAGCGAGCTACAATGAGCAGTTCTTC.